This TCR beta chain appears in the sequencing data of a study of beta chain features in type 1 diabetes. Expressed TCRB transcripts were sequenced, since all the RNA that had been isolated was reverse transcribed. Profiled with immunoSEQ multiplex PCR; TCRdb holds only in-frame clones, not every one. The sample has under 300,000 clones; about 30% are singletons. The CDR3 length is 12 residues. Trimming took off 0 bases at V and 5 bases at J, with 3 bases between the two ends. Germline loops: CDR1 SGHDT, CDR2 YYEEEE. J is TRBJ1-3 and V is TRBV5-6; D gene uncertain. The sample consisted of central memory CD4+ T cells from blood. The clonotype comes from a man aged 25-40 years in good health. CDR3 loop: CASSLERNTIYF. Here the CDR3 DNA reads TGTGCCAGCAGCTTGGAACGAAACACCATATATTTT.